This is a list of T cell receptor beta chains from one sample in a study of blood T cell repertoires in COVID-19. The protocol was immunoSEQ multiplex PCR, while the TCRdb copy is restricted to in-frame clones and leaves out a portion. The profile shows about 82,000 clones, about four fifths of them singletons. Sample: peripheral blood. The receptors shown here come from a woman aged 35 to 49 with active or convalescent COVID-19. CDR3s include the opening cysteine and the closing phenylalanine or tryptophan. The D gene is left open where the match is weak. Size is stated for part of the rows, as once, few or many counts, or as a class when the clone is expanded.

CDR3 DNA: TGTGCCAGCAGAATACAGGGGGCGAGCGCAGATACGCAGTATTTT
CDR3 protein: CASRIQGASADTQYF
V gene: TRBV6-5
J gene: TRBJ2-3
clone size: .
D gene: TRBD1

CDR3 DNA: TGTGCCACCAGCAGCACCTCGACAGGGGGCTTCTACAATGAGCAGTTCTTC
CDR3 protein: CATSSTSTGGFYNEQFF
V gene: TRBV15
J gene: TRBJ2-1
clone size: .
D gene: TRBD1

CDR3 DNA: TGTGCCAGCAGATATACAGGGTCCCGCGATCCGACGCCGAACACCGGGGAGCTGTTTTTT
CDR3 protein: CASRYTGSRDPTPNTGELFF
V gene: TRBV2
J gene: TRBJ2-2
clone size: .
D gene: .

CDR3 DNA: TGTGCCAGCAGCTTTGGAGACCCAAACTATGGCTACACCTTC
CDR3 protein: CASSFGDPNYGYTF
V gene: TRBV11-3
J gene: TRBJ1-2
clone size: once
D gene: .

CDR3 DNA: TGTGCCAGCAGTTCCCAGGGGGCCGCTAATGAAAAACTGTTTTTT
CDR3 protein: CASSSQGAANEKLFF
V gene: TRBV27
J gene: TRBJ1-4
clone size: .
D gene: TRBD1

CDR3 DNA: TGTGCCAGCAGGCGGGAGTGGAACAATGAGCAGTTCTTC
CDR3 protein: CASRREWNNEQFF
V gene: TRBV12-3/TRBV12-4
J gene: TRBJ2-1
clone size: once
D gene: TRBD2

CDR3 DNA: TGCAGCGTTGCGAGGGGGTCGAATGAAAAACTGTTTTTT
CDR3 protein: CSVARGSNEKLFF
V gene: TRBV29-1
J gene: TRBJ1-4
clone size: .
D gene: .

CDR3 DNA: TGTGCCAGCAGCTTAGTGGCGGGGGGGCCCAATGAGCAGTTCTTC
CDR3 protein: CASSLVAGGPNEQFF
V gene: TRBV7-8
J gene: TRBJ2-1
clone size: .
D gene: TRBD2

CDR3 DNA: TGTGCCAGTAGTATGGGACTAGCGGGGGGTAACTACAATGAGCAGTTCTTC
CDR3 protein: CASSMGLAGGNYNEQFF
V gene: TRBV19
J gene: TRBJ2-1
clone size: .
D gene: TRBD2

CDR3 DNA: TGTGCCAGCAGCCGGACAGGGGTCCAAGAGACCCAGTACTTC
CDR3 protein: CASSRTGVQETQYF
V gene: TRBV7-2
J gene: TRBJ2-5
clone size: .
D gene: TRBD1

CDR3 DNA: TGCGCCAGCAGCGGGACAGGGGAGACCCAGTACTTC
CDR3 protein: CASSGTGETQYF
V gene: TRBV5-1
J gene: TRBJ2-5
clone size: .
D gene: TRBD1

CDR3 DNA: TGTGCCAGCAGCTCCCTGGAGGGGTCCTACGAGCAGTACTTC
CDR3 protein: CASSSLEGSYEQYF
V gene: TRBV11-1
J gene: TRBJ2-7
clone size: .
D gene: .

CDR3 DNA: TGTGCCAGCAGCCAAGGACAGGGCGGGAACACTGAAGCTTTCTTT
CDR3 protein: CASSQGQGGNTEAFF
V gene: TRBV4-2
J gene: TRBJ1-1
clone size: .
D gene: TRBD1

CDR3 DNA: TGTGCTAGTTGGAGGGATCAGCCCCAGCATTTT
CDR3 protein: CASWRDQPQHF
V gene: TRBV12-5
J gene: TRBJ1-5
clone size: .
D gene: .

CDR3 DNA: TGTGCCTGGAGTGTTCACTACGAGCAGTACTTC
CDR3 protein: CAWSVHYEQYF
V gene: TRBV30
J gene: TRBJ2-7
clone size: .
D gene: .

CDR3 DNA: TGCAGCGTTCCCACAGGGGGGTCCACAGATACGCAGTATTTT
CDR3 protein: CSVPTGGSTDTQYF
V gene: TRBV29-1
J gene: TRBJ2-3
clone size: .
D gene: TRBD1

CDR3 DNA: TGTGCCAGTAGTACTCTTAGCGGGAGCACCGGGGAGCTGTTTTTT
CDR3 protein: CASSTLSGSTGELFF
V gene: TRBV19
J gene: TRBJ2-2
clone size: .
D gene: TRBD2

CDR3 DNA: TGTGCCAGCAGTCAGGTGAACACTGAAGCTTTCTTT
CDR3 protein: CASSQVNTEAFF
V gene: TRBV6-2/TRBV6-3
J gene: TRBJ1-1
clone size: .
D gene: .

CDR3 DNA: TGTGCCTGGAGTACAGGGAAGGTCGGCTACACCTTC
CDR3 protein: CAWSTGKVGYTF
V gene: TRBV30
J gene: TRBJ1-2
clone size: once
D gene: .

CDR3 DNA: TGTGCCTGGGACACCTTGAACACTGAAGCTTTCTTT
CDR3 protein: CAWDTLNTEAFF
V gene: TRBV30
J gene: TRBJ1-1
clone size: .
D gene: .

CDR3 DNA: TGTGCCAGCAGCTTAGTAGGGGGGAGGGGCACCGGGGAGCTGTTTTTT
CDR3 protein: CASSLVGGRGTGELFF
V gene: TRBV7-2
J gene: TRBJ2-2
clone size: .
D gene: .

CDR3 DNA: TGTGCCAGCACCGAGACGGGGAGGGACCACACCGGGGAGCTGTTTTTT
CDR3 protein: CASTETGRDHTGELFF
V gene: TRBV5-6
J gene: TRBJ2-2
clone size: .
D gene: TRBD2

CDR3 DNA: TGTGCCAGCAGCTTAGATACGGATCCATATGTGGGACAGGGACGCTATGGCTACACCTTC
CDR3 protein: CASSLDTDPYVGQGRYGYTF
V gene: TRBV11-3
J gene: TRBJ1-2
clone size: .
D gene: TRBD1

CDR3 DNA: TGTGCCAGCAGTTACCGAGGACAGGCACCGATTTTTCGGCACTCCTACGAGCAGTACTTC
CDR3 protein: CASSYRGQAPIFRHSYEQYF
V gene: TRBV6-2/TRBV6-3
J gene: TRBJ2-7
clone size: .
D gene: TRBD1

CDR3 DNA: TGCGCCAGCTTAAGACTAGCCGGCGGGGAGCTGTTTTTT
CDR3 protein: CASLRLAGGELFF
V gene: TRBV10-2
J gene: TRBJ2-2
clone size: .
D gene: TRBD2

CDR3 DNA: TGCGCCAGCAGCCAAGAGCTAGCGGGCCATGAGCAGTTCTTC
CDR3 protein: CASSQELAGHEQFF
V gene: TRBV4-3
J gene: TRBJ2-1
clone size: .
D gene: TRBD2

CDR3 DNA: TGTGCCAGCACCACCGGGACAGGGGTTCAAGAGACCCAGTACTTC
CDR3 protein: CASTTGTGVQETQYF
V gene: TRBV2
J gene: TRBJ2-5
clone size: .
D gene: TRBD1

CDR3 DNA: TGCAGCGTTGCAGAGGACAGGGGAGGTCAGCCCCAGCATTTT
CDR3 protein: CSVAEDRGGQPQHF
V gene: TRBV29-1
J gene: TRBJ1-5
clone size: once
D gene: TRBD1

CDR3 DNA: TGTGCCAGCTCACCGGACTTAGGGGGAAACACCATATATTTT
CDR3 protein: CASSPDLGGNTIYF
V gene: TRBV18
J gene: TRBJ1-3
clone size: .
D gene: .

CDR3 DNA: TGCAGTGCTAGTCACAGGCAAAACATTCAGTACTTC
CDR3 protein: CSASHRQNIQYF
V gene: TRBV20-1
J gene: TRBJ2-4
clone size: once
D gene: .

CDR3 DNA: TGTGCCAGCAGTCCCGGAGAGAACTATGGCTACACCTTC
CDR3 protein: CASSPGENYGYTF
V gene: TRBV28
J gene: TRBJ1-2
clone size: few
D gene: .

CDR3 DNA: TGTGCCAGCAGACAGGGTTTGTCGTACGAGCAGTACTTC
CDR3 protein: CASRQGLSYEQYF
V gene: TRBV6-5
J gene: TRBJ2-7
clone size: .
D gene: .

CDR3 DNA: TGTGCCAGCAGGAGACAGGGAAACTATGGCTACACCTTC
CDR3 protein: CASRRQGNYGYTF
V gene: TRBV28
J gene: TRBJ1-2
clone size: .
D gene: TRBD1

CDR3 DNA: TGTGCCACCAGCACCAGACAGATAAACACTGAAGCTTTCTTT
CDR3 protein: CATSTRQINTEAFF
V gene: TRBV15
J gene: TRBJ1-1
clone size: .
D gene: .

CDR3 DNA: TGTGCCAGCAGTTTATCCCAGGGAAATGAAAAACTGTTTTTT
CDR3 protein: CASSLSQGNEKLFF
V gene: TRBV27
J gene: TRBJ1-4
clone size: .
D gene: .

CDR3 DNA: TGTGCCAGCAGCCACCTTCCGGGACAGATTTACAATGAGCAGTTCTTC
CDR3 protein: CASSHLPGQIYNEQFF
V gene: TRBV14
J gene: TRBJ2-1
clone size: .
D gene: TRBD1

CDR3 DNA: TGTGCCAGCAGGGGGCTAGTGGTCTACGAGCAGTACTTC
CDR3 protein: CASRGLVVYEQYF
V gene: TRBV28
J gene: TRBJ2-7
clone size: .
D gene: .

CDR3 DNA: TGTGCCAGCATTCACGGGGGCAATCAGCCCCAGCATTTT
CDR3 protein: CASIHGGNQPQHF
V gene: TRBV3-1/TRBV3-2
J gene: TRBJ1-5
clone size: .
D gene: .

CDR3 DNA: TGTGCCAGCAGCCAACAAACACCCCTAGCGGGGGGCTACAATGAGCAGTTCTTC
CDR3 protein: CASSQQTPLAGGYNEQFF
V gene: TRBV3-1/TRBV3-2
J gene: TRBJ2-1
clone size: .
D gene: TRBD2

CDR3 DNA: TGCGCCAGCAGTCAATCAGAAGGGGGCCGGAGTCAGCCCCAGCATTTT
CDR3 protein: CASSQSEGGRSQPQHF
V gene: TRBV23-1
J gene: TRBJ1-5
clone size: .
D gene: TRBD1

CDR3 DNA: TGTGCCAGCAGTGAAAGGACTGGGACAACTAGCGGGAGGCAAGAGACCCAGTACTTC
CDR3 protein: CASSERTGTTSGRQETQYF
V gene: TRBV6-1
J gene: TRBJ2-5
clone size: .
D gene: TRBD2